Included here is one T cell receptor beta chain sequence, with context. The Seattle patients joined while their infection was active and were tracked longitudinally afterward. The data were obtained in a study of blood T cell repertoires in COVID-19. Overall study: COVID-19 samples, acute and convalescent, were from the United States, Italy and Spain.

The germline gives CDR1 MNHNY, CDR2 SVGAGI (reference sequence). The V and J ends lost 0 bases and 3 bases, in that order; junction bases with no gene match: 2. This CDR3 contains 15 residues. Sequencing used immunoSEQ multiplex PCR; TCRdb keeps in-frame clones, though not all of them. The repertoire includes around 290,000 clones, less than 90% of them detected once, and around 12% sits in the top ten. The J gene is TRBJ2-7, the V gene TRBV6-6; 10 bases match TRBD1. The specimen sequenced was peripheral blood. The sequence derives from a woman in her 70s with COVID-19, enrolled during active disease. The CDR3 sequence is CASSYSGDRGYEQYF. DNA of the CDR3: TGTGCCAGCAGTTACTCGGGGGACAGGGGCTACGAGCAGTACTTC.